This T cell receptor beta chain was obtained from a study of shared T cell receptors in the human thymus. Per germline, CDR1 SGHTA and CDR2 FQGTGA. The V gene lost 5 bases and the J gene lost 4 bases, with 11 bases spanning the gap. CDR3 length equals 13 residues. Clones were read by immunoSEQ multiplex PCR, and TCRdb kept only the in-frame ones, dropping some. The top ten hold around 0.012% of the sample, which has roughly 550,000 clones, around 78% seen once. The same sample was also studied in work on human thymus T cells. Per that study: Obtained as resections during corrective heart surgery, the thymus tissue was then studied.

Sequences were obtained from thymocytes. The rearrangement uses TRBV7-3 and TRBJ1-1; TRBD1 is a possible D gene (5 bases). This TCR was sampled from a boy in the first two years of life with a congenital heart defect. CDR3 sequence: CASSPAGITEAFF. CDR3 nucleotides: TGTGCCAGCAGCCCCGCAGGGATCACTGAAGCTTTCTTT.